Given below is one TCR beta chain in context. TCRdb's copy holds only in-frame clones and misses some; the assay was immunoSEQ multiplex PCR. The repertoire holds 95,000 to 100,000 clones, roughly 87% seen once, with about 2% in the top ten. These data are taken from a study of PD-L1 blockade in urothelial cancer. On the study more broadly: It was around 2014 that patients started atezolizumab at 1,200 mg intravenously every 3 weeks. Between 0 and 3 prior chemotherapy regimens had been given to patients. The median number of T cells present in blood samples was 140,000 to 150,000.

Time point indicated: pretreatment peripheral blood. Patients' urothelial carcinoma was locally advanced or metastatic. V lost 0 bases to trimming and J lost 1 base, with 15 bases between them. Germline CDR1 reads MGHRA; CDR2 reads YSYEKL. The CDR3 runs to 17 residues. The clonotype originates from a man between 60 and 75 years old with urothelial cancer. The starting material was PBMCs, obtained around atezolizumab (anti-PD-L1) treatment. This chain joins TRBV4-1 and TRBJ1-2; possible D gene TRBD1, 6 bases. The CDR3 DNA reads as TGCGCCAGCAGCCAAGACCCTCAGGGGCGGTTTAACTATGGCTACACCTTC. It codes for CASSQDPQGRFNYGYTF.